This T cell receptor (beta chain) was recorded in a study of T-cell reconstitution after alpha-beta-depleted transplantation in children. The authors prepared the TCRbeta library with unique molecular identifiers. TCRdb reanalysed the PCR reads using MiXCR and keeps one entry per CDR3 protein. The sample contains 400,000 to 550,000 distinct CDR3 sequences, about 10% of which appear only once. V lost 7 bases to trimming and J lost 4 bases, with 16 bases between them. Looked up from germline, CDR1 is LNHDA and CDR2 is SQIVND (reference sequence). The CDR3 is made up of 14 amino acids. The V and J genes are TRBV19 and TRBJ1-1; D is perhaps TRBD1 (5 bases). The sample in question was PBMCs, obtained before TCRalphabeta/CD19-depleted stem cell transplant. The source of this sequence is a child aged 2 to 9 with inherited bone marrow failure, due to receive a stem cell transplant. The CDR3 here is CASTMGRATTEAFF. The CDR3, as DNA: TGTGCCAGTACGATGGGCAGGGCGACCACTGAAGCTTTCTTT.